Listed below are T cell receptor beta chains from one sample, sequenced in a study of T cell responses to AZD1222 COVID-19 vaccine. Produced via immunoSEQ multiplex PCR; TCRdb's table is partial and in-frame only. The top ten clones hold approximately 21% of a sample with some 40,000 clones, around 80% of them seen once. The sample in question was peripheral blood, obtained 28 days after the second dose of the MenACWY control vaccine. Every receptor here comes from an adult who received the MenACWY meningococcal vaccine as a control. Each CDR3 is given with its conserved first and last residue.

TRBV12-5	TRBJ2-5	CASGLGWETQYF
TRBV4-1	TRBJ2-7	CASSQVARGTYEQYF
TRBV15	TRBJ2-1	CATSRKGLAGSYNEQFF
TRBV10-1	TRBJ2-7	CASSDGNPYEQYF
TRBV28	TRBJ1-5	CASSRTGTGGNQPQHF
TRBV29-1	TRBJ1-2	CSVEVVYGYTF
TRBV7-8	TRBJ1-1	CASSLMAGMNTEAFF
TRBV2	TRBJ1-1	CASSVRYEAFF
TRBV7-8	TRBJ1-5	CASSPTWGRNQPQHF
TRBV18	TRBJ1-2	CDAPTPGPMDYGYTF
TRBV19	TRBJ1-1	CASTQGQANTEAFF
TRBV12-3/TRBV12-4	TRBJ1-2	CAIGVGGNYGYTF
TRBV30	TRBJ2-7	CAWSPQVNYEQYF
TRBV10-1	TRBJ1-1	CASNLGQTPLAEAFF
TRBV9	TRBJ1-3	CASSDFDRGPGNTIYF
TRBV3-1/TRBV3-2	TRBJ1-1	CASSHRGQPNTEAFF
TRBV19	TRBJ1-3	CASKGRASGNTIYF
TRBV5-4	TRBJ1-2	CASSLGGVSGYTF
TRBV27	TRBJ1-5	CASGDRGQQPQHF
TRBV3-1/TRBV3-2	TRBJ2-5	CASSQIAGGAKRETQYF
TRBV19	TRBJ1-1	CASSMGQGLNTEAFF
TRBV29-1	TRBJ2-5	CSVESGRETQYF
TRBV6-1	TRBJ1-2	CASSEVGSYGYTF
TRBV6-5	TRBJ2-5	CASRRRGSSETQYF
TRBV25-1	TRBJ1-6	CASSVGSGTGSNSPLHF
TRBV30	TRBJ2-2	CAWSGAGGELFF
TRBV2	TRBJ1-6	CASSRQGRNSPLHF
TRBV5-4	TRBJ1-1	CASLPGAGNTEAFF
TRBV6-5	TRBJ2-1	CASTSNTAEEQFF
TRBV25-1	TRBJ1-2	CASSGRGRGNYGYTF
TRBV5-4	TRBJ2-6	CASSLAGANVLTF
TRBV10-3	TRBJ1-2	CAILREGRDYGYTF